This T cell receptor beta chain is drawn from a study of beta chain features in type 1 diabetes. Study as a whole: Similarity in age, gender and cell yields was seen between patients and healthy donors.

A note on this clone: Its antigen is unidentified.

Blood was drawn once from each donor into heparinised tubes. The draws averaged approximately 110 mL. The authors reverse transcribed all of the isolated RNA, so sequencing captured expressed TCRB transcripts. Clones were sequenced by immunoSEQ multiplex PCR, and TCRdb holds only the in-frame ones, with some missing. Of over 300,000 clones listed, approximately 10% are singletons. Study outcomes and limitations: There was a moderate but significant shortening of TCRB CDR3s in all four CD4+ subsets of Type 1 diabetes patients.

The sequenced material came from central memory CD4+ T cells from blood. The TCR was taken from a man aged 25 to 40 with type 1 diabetes.

CDR3 protein: CASSLGVSGLNYEQYF. In DNA, the CDR3 is TGTGCCAGCAGCTTAGGGGTTTCTGGCCTAAACTACGAGCAGTACTTC. The V and J genes are TRBV7-8 and TRBJ2-7, with D uncertain. The CDR3 runs to 16 residues. Deletions cut 1 base from V and 3 bases from J, with 16 bases between. Germline V gene data show CDR1 as SGHVS and CDR2 as FQNEAQ. The full variable domain, in which reference TRBV7-8 and TRBJ2-7 provide the parts outside the CDR3, is GAGVSQSPRYKVAKRGQDVALRCDPISGHVSLFWYQQALGQGPEFLTYFQNEAQLDKSGLPSDRFFAERPEGSVSTLKIQRTQQEDSAVYLCASSLGVSGLNYEQYFGPGTRLTVT.